This T cell receptor (beta chain) was recorded in a study of identical twins. Findings and limits, study-wide: Conclusions relied on cross-sectional statistical analysis, not following the same donors. Invariant populations such as MAIT and iNKT cells could partly muddle zero-insertion analyses.

Each donor was a healthy Caucasian. Template switching, a step in the protocol, added a universal primer site, and cDNA carried unique molecular identifiers. TCRdb re-analysed the 5' RACE reads in MiXCR, keeping a single row per CDR3 protein. The data show about 570,000 distinct CDR3 sequences, with over 8.5% seen just once and around 3.2% held by the top ten. Germline CDR1 MGHDK, CDR2 SYGVNS. The CDR3 runs to 14 residues. V dropped 6 bases and J dropped 8; count of bases not matched to a gene: 4. There are many counts of this clonotype. Its antigen is unidentified. The same data also went into a second study, on yellow fever vaccine responses in identical twins.

This chain joins TRBV25-1 and TRBJ2-1; TRBD2 aligns across 13 bases. The specimen was PBMCs. The sequence came from a woman aged 18-35 years in good health. The CDR3 protein is CASSTSGGAYEQFF. In DNA form, the CDR3 reads TGTGCCAGCAGCACTAGCGGGGGGGCTTATGAGCAGTTCTTC.